This T cell receptor (beta chain) comes out of a study of blood T cell dynamics during melanoma immunotherapy. Study summary: Standard first-line treatment here was pembrolizumab or nivolumab plus ipilimumab in metastatic melanoma.

On this clone itself: Its specificity is unknown.

Time point reported: week 3, after first cycle of checkpoint inhibitor. Response was assessed by RECIST 1.1 at 12 weeks, except a couple of rapid progressors. Between the trimmed V and J ends, which lost 6 bases and 6 bases, there was a span of 10 bases. The CDR3 sequence is 12 residues long. Germline V gene data show CDR1 as SEHNR and CDR2 as FQNEAQ (reference sequence). Study-wide results and caveats: Unlike progressors, later disease-control patients had W3 repertoires gaining clonality or diversity.

Each bulk PBMC sample had roughly 350 ng DNA loaded. Sequencing was performed with immunoSEQ multiplex PCR; in TCRdb, only in-frame clones are kept and a portion is missing. The sample shows about 7,600 clones, approximately 90% of them seen only once. The rearrangement uses TRBV7-9 and TRBJ2-3; a weak D match, TRBD2 (6 bases). The clonotype originates from a human donor with melanoma. This specimen was blood, taken from a patient treated with checkpoint blockade. This chain's CDR3 is CASRESGDTQYF. CDR3 sequence (DNA): TGTGCCAGCAGGGAGAGCGGGGATACGCAGTATTTT.